The T cell receptor beta chain described here comes from a study of CD8 T cells in ankylosing spondylitis. Overall study findings and caveats: Within peripheral blood, clones linked to disease were CD8+ and relatively rare. It was reported that disease-linked clones were significantly enriched in matched ankylosing spondylitis synovial fluid. A motif in TCR beta, a set of roughly eight highly homologous variants, appeared characteristic of ankylosing spondylitis blood.

The V gene end was trimmed by 9 bases and the J gene end by 1 base; junction bases not matched to a gene: 9. The CDR3 contains 15 residues. The germline V gene encodes CDR1 SGHTA and CDR2 FQGNSA. Using quantitative 5'-RACE with molecular barcodes, the authors made TCR beta libraries. Each CDR3 protein is one row after TCRdb ran MiXCR on the 5' RACE reads. The sample yields 200,000 to 250,000 distinct CDR3 sequences, roughly a tenth seen once. This clonotype showed up many times. Its target is not known. The receptor was derived from a male donor with ankylosing spondylitis or in good health (not recorded which). This chain connects TRBV7-2 to TRBJ1-5; 7 bases map to TRBD1. The specimen was blood, either unsorted or a sorted T cell fraction (not recorded which). The CDR3 protein is CASRAGGRSNQPQHF. In DNA form, the CDR3 reads TGTGCCAGTAGAGCAGGGGGAAGGAGCAATCAGCCCCAGCATTTT.